One and the same sample provided the 26 T cell receptor beta chains below, sequenced in a study of early T cells in non-severe SARS-CoV-2 infection. MiXCR, run by TCRdb on the 5' RACE reads, gives a single entry per CDR3 protein. Among about 80,000 distinct CDR3 sequences, more than 10% were seen once, and the ten largest hold roughly 3.6%. Sequencing was done on a sample of whole blood. These receptors originate from an adult who was a healthcare worker with PCR-confirmed SARS-CoV-2 infection or an uninfected control (not recorded which).

In its sample, this clonotype was seen many times. The V gene is TRBV20-1, the J gene TRBJ1-5; no reliable D call. The germline CDR1 and CDR2 sequences are DFQATT and SNEGSKA (reference sequence). This CDR3 is built from 13 residues. Trimming left V 7 bases short and J 6 bases short, with 16 bases between. The CDR3 nucleotides read TGCAGTGTTGGCTCCCCGGGATTTCAGCCCCAGCATTTT. Its translation is CSVGSPGFQPQHF.

The chain recombines TRBV3-1 with TRBJ2-1; D may be TRBD2 (5 bases). This CDR3 is built from 17 residues. Germline V CDR1 and CDR2: LGHDT, YNNKEL (reference sequence). V dropped 4 bases and J dropped 0 bases, with 16 bases sitting between them. The CDR3 spells CASSRHPITSSYNEQFF. CDR3 sequence (DNA): TGTGCCAGCAGCCGTCACCCGATTACTAGCTCCTACAATGAGCAGTTCTTC.

This clonotype was seen more than once but under ten times. J is TRBJ1-6 and V is TRBV6-5; 7 positions agree with TRBD1. This CDR3 is built from 15 residues. Trimming at V came to 3 bases and at J to 7 bases, leaving 6 bases not matched to a gene. Germline CDR1 reads MNHEY; CDR2 reads SVGAGI. The CDR3 protein is CASSYRQGENSPLHF. The CDR3 DNA is TGTGCCAGCAGTTATCGACAGGGAGAAAATTCACCCCTCCACTTT.

The chain has TRBV12-3 or TRBV12-4 and TRBJ2-7, with 7 positions matching TRBD2. This CDR3 comprises 14 residues. The trim removed 5 bases at V and 0 bases at J, leaving 4 bases unmatched. The CDR3 is CASSPREDSYEQYF. The CDR3 bases are TGTGCCAGCAGTCCCCGGGAGGACTCCTACGAGCAGTACTTC.

V is TRBV5-1 and J is TRBJ2-5; 7 positions match TRBD1. The CDR3 sequence is 14 residues long. Germline CDR1 reads SGHRS; CDR2 reads YFSETQ. Losses at the gene ends were 5 bases for V and 5 bases for J; bases not matched to a gene: 9. In nucleotides, the CDR3 is TGCGCCAGCAGTCCGGGACAGTTCGTCGAGACCCAGTACTTC. The encoded protein is CASSPGQFVETQYF.

The V gene is TRBV12-3 or TRBV12-4, the J gene TRBJ1-1; TRBD1 agrees at 7 bases. V lost 4 bases and J lost 4; bases outside the gene matches: 9. This CDR3 contains 15 residues. The CDR3, as DNA: TGTGCCAGCAGTTCCCTGGTGCAGGGGGGCACTGAAGCTTTCTTT. Translated, it gives CASSSLVQGGTEAFF.

This clonotype was seen only a few times. The V gene is TRBV7-2, the J gene TRBJ2-7; TRBD2 agrees at 8 bases. The CDR3 covers 13 residues. Losses at the gene ends were 5 bases for V and 3 bases for J; bases not matched to a gene: 3. Germline CDR1 reads SGHTA; CDR2 reads FQGNSA. Here the CDR3 reads CASSVGTSYEQYF. CDR3 bases: TGTGCCAGCAGCGTTGGGACTAGCTACGAGCAGTACTTC.

V gene TRBV18 combines with J gene TRBJ2-7; D possibly corresponds to TRBD2 (6 bases). CDR1 and CDR2 from the germline V gene are KGHSH and LQKENI. V dropped 6 bases and J dropped 6 bases, with 15 bases sitting between them. The CDR3 spans 13 residues. DNA of the CDR3: TGTGCCAGCTCCCCGGGAGCGGGTAGCGAGCAGTACTTC. This translates into CASSPGAGSEQYF.

This clonotype has a count of ten or more. The J gene is TRBJ2-1, the V gene TRBV18; D not resolved. The CDR3 sequence is 11 residues long. Germline CDR1 reads KGHSH; CDR2 reads LQKENI. V lost 3 bases and J 5 bases, leaving 2 bases between the germline ends. The CDR3 region is CASSPNNEQFF. The CDR3 DNA reads TGTGCCAGCTCACCGAACAATGAGCAGTTCTTC.

The J gene is TRBJ2-1, the V gene TRBV7-6; D is perhaps TRBD2 (9 bases). The ends were cut back, 5 bases at V and 9 bases at J, with 20 bases in the middle. CDR1 and CDR2 from the germline V gene are SGHVS and FNYEAQ. The CDR3 consists of 15 residues. CDR3 sequence (DNA): TGTGCCAGCAGCCCGACTAGCGGAGGACAGGGTGAGCAGTTCTTC. Protein product: CASSPTSGGQGEQFF. The variable domain in full, with the rest retrieved from reference TRBV7-6 and TRBJ2-1, is GAGVSQSPRYKVTKRGQDVALRCDPISGHVSLYWYRQALGQGPEFLTYFNYEAQQDKSGLPNDRFSAERPEGSISTLTIQRTEQRDSAMYRCASSPTSGGQGEQFFGPGTRLTVL.

The V and J genes are TRBV4-1 and TRBJ2-6; TRBD2 is a possible D gene (5 bases). Trimming removed 0 bases at V and 3 bases at J, with 6 bases between. The CDR3 sequence is 15 residues long. Germline CDR1 MGHRA, CDR2 YSYEKL. CDR3 residues: CASSQERDGANVLTF. The CDR3 DNA follows: TGCGCCAGCAGCCAAGAGAGGGATGGGGCCAACGTCCTGACTTTC.

This chain links TRBV7-9 with TRBJ2-3, with 7 bases fitting TRBD2. The CDR3 is made up of 16 amino acids. The germline V gene has CDR1 SEHNR and CDR2 FQNEAQ (reference sequence). V dropped 6 bases and J dropped 4; count of bases not matched to a gene: 13. The DNA of the CDR3 is TGTGCCAGCAGACCCCTCGGCGGGAGCTCTTCAGATACGCAGTATTTT. Its protein is CASRPLGGSSSDTQYF. Using reference TRBV7-9 and TRBJ2-3 for the parts outside the CDR3, the full variable domain is DTGVSQNPRHKITKRGQNVTFRCDPISEHNRLYWYRQTLGQGPEFLTYFQNEAQLEKSRLLSDRFSAERPKGSFSTLEIQRTEQGDSAMYLCASRPLGGSSSDTQYFGPGTRLTVL.

This clonotype has only a few counts. The genes are TRBV5-1 and TRBJ2-3, with D unclear. Germline loops: CDR1 SGHRS, CDR2 YFSETQ. With 3 bases removed from V and 1 base from J, the gap between germline ends came to 15 bases. This CDR3 has 16 residues. CDR3 coding DNA: TGCGCCAGCAGCTCGCCCGGCCTGGCAGGCACAGATACGCAGTATTTT. Translated: CASSSPGLAGTDTQYF.

The chain carries TRBV7-6 and TRBJ1-6; no clear D gene. Germline CDR1 reads SGHVS; CDR2 reads FNYEAQ. V was pared by 2 bases and J by 5 bases, with 1 base between. CDR3 length: 12 amino acids. Written as DNA, the CDR3 is TGTGCCAGCAGCTTAAATAATTCACCCCTCCACTTT. The encoded protein is CASSLNNSPLHF.

This clonotype showed up many times. V gene TRBV12-3 or TRBV12-4 combines with J gene TRBJ1-1; D not certain. Deletions cut 3 bases from V and 1 base from J, with 9 bases between. The CDR3 has 14 amino acids. For the CDR3, the DNA is TGTGCCAGCAGTTTCGGCCGCGCGAACACTGAAGCTTTCTTT. It yields the protein CASSFGRANTEAFF.

This clonotype has a count of ten or more. V gene TRBV6-1 combines with J gene TRBJ2-1; 7 bases agree with TRBD2. The V gene end was trimmed by 3 bases and the J gene end by 3 bases; junction bases not matched to a gene: 8. The CDR3 loop spans 16 amino acids. Germline V gene sequence: CDR1 MNHNS, CDR2 SASEGT. CDR3 amino acids: CASSEASRGSYNEQFF. The CDR3 DNA reads TGTGCCAGCAGTGAGGCGTCGCGCGGGAGCTACAATGAGCAGTTCTTC.

This clonotype was found many times. The rearrangement joins TRBV6-5 to TRBJ1-5; no clear D gene. This CDR3 is built from 15 residues. Germline assignment: CDR1 MNHEY and CDR2 SVGAGI. V lost 0 bases, J lost 7 bases, and 13 bases lay in between. The CDR3 DNA follows: TGTGCCAGCAGTTACTCCGGACGGACTCAGCAGCCCCAGCATTTT. It codes for CASSYSGRTQQPQHF.

This clonotype was detected only a few times. The chain links TRBV5-1 to TRBJ2-7, with D possibly matching TRBD2 (6 bases). The CDR3 contains 12 residues. Between the trimmed V and J ends, which lost 2 bases and 6 bases, there was a span of 9 bases. In germline, CDR1 is SGHRS, CDR2 YFSETQ. The CDR3 region has the DNA TGCGCCAGCAGCTTCGGGGGAGGCGAGCAGTACTTC. Its translation is CASSFGGGEQYF.

This clonotype was detected only once. A much larger clone lies a single base off, so this may be a read error. The chain employs TRBV7-2 and TRBJ2-3; 7 nucleotides match TRBD2. In germline, CDR1 is SGHTA, CDR2 FQGNSA. The CDR3 extends over 15 amino acids. The chain's CDR3 is CITQGGGSGTDTQYF. CDR3 coding DNA: TGTATCACCCAGGGAGGCGGGAGTGGCACAGATACGCAGTATTTT.

The sample holds many counts of this clonotype. CDR3 coding DNA: TGCGCCAGCAGCCAACAGAACACTGAAGCTTTCTTT. This translates into CASSQQNTEAFF. The rearrangement joins TRBV4-1 to TRBJ1-1; unclear D gene. The germline V gene has CDR1 MGHRA and CDR2 YSYEKL. The CDR3 consists of 12 residues. The V and J ends lost 2 bases and 1 base respectively, with 2 bases between them.

V gene TRBV28 combines with J gene TRBJ2-3, with 12 bases matching TRBD2. V trimming: 3 bases; J trimming: 6 bases; junction bases outside the gene matches: 7. The germline V gene has CDR1 MDHEN and CDR2 SYDVKM. This CDR3 has 16 residues. The CDR3 sequence: CASSFASGRDTDTQYF. The CDR3 region has the DNA TGTGCCAGCAGTTTCGCTAGCGGGAGGGACACGGATACGCAGTATTTT.

The chain employs TRBV18 and TRBJ1-3; unclear D gene. The CDR3 loop spans 16 amino acids. V lost 3 bases and J 6 bases, leaving 18 bases between the germline ends. Germline V gene lookup returns CDR1 KGHSH and CDR2 LQKENI. The CDR3 DNA reads TGTGCCAGCTCACCTCCCGGCCTGACGGGAGAAAACACCATATATTTT. Translating gives CASSPPGLTGENTIYF.

This clonotype was picked up many times. The chain carries TRBV3-1 and TRBJ1-2; unclear D gene. Germline assignment: CDR1 LGHDT and CDR2 YNNKEL (reference sequence). This CDR3 is 15 amino acids long. Trimming pared 3 bases from V and 8 bases from J, leaving 19 bases between. CDR3: CASSHRPPQFGGYTF. In DNA, the CDR3 is TGTGCCAGCAGCCATCGCCCCCCTCAATTTGGCGGCTACACCTTC.

In this sample, this clonotype turned up many times. The V call is TRBV27, the J call TRBJ2-7; a possible D gene is TRBD2 (5 bases). Germline V gene lookup returns CDR1 MNHEY and CDR2 SMNVEV (reference sequence). The germline V and J ends were trimmed by 5 bases and 6 bases, with 17 bases remaining between them. The CDR3 consists of 14 residues. The CDR3 here is CASSPLMYGVEQYF. CDR3 in DNA: TGTGCCAGCAGTCCGCTAATGTACGGGGTCGAGCAGTACTTC.

In its sample, this clonotype was seen many times. CDR3 sequence reads: CASSSLGGLYNEQFF. CDR3 nucleotides: TGTGCCAGCAGCTCACTCGGGGGCTTGTACAATGAGCAGTTCTTC. The chain uses TRBV7-3 and TRBJ2-1, with D possibly being TRBD1 or TRBD2 (6 bases each). V was trimmed by 4 bases and J by 4 bases, leaving 14 bases between them. This CDR3 is built from 15 residues. CDR1 is SGHTA and CDR2 is FQGTGA in the germline V gene.

The chain links TRBV11-2 to TRBJ2-2; the D call may be TRBD1 or TRBD2 (5 bases each). Germline V gene lookup returns CDR1 SGHAT and CDR2 FQNNGV. Trimming left V 5 bases short and J 0 bases short, with 25 bases between. This CDR3 comprises 20 residues. CDR3 loop: CASSPYPGPKYIANTGELFF. The CDR3 DNA follows: TGTGCCAGCAGCCCTTACCCGGGACCTAAATATATCGCGAACACCGGGGAGCTGTTTTTT.